This T cell receptor beta chain was recorded in a study of cytomegalovirus exposure and HLA in healthy donors. The CDR3 length is 15 residues. The V gene end was trimmed by 2 bases and the J gene end by 4 bases; junction bases not matched to a gene: 5. Germline values: CDR1 MNHEY, CDR2 SVGAGI. Study-wide points: Near-uniform donor sequencing depth was presumed by presence/absence analyses. TCR beta sequences numbering some 17,000 were associated with HLA alleles at 0.05 false discovery rate in a later analysis.

PCR was performed using 60 Vbeta and 13 Jbeta primers. TCRdb's table, derived via immunoSEQ multiplex PCR, lists solely in-frame clones and lacks some. The sample lists about 160,000 clones, over 70% seen once, with roughly 10% in the top ten. This clone is a singleton in its sample. Its antigen is undetermined. The receptor was isolated from a man in his late teens or twenties in good health and CMV-seropositive. This chain joins TRBV6-5 and TRBJ2-5; 9 bases match TRBD1. The sample taken for sequencing was PBMCs. This chain's CDR3 is CASSYGQGSLETQYF. Written as DNA, the CDR3 is TGTGCCAGCAGTTACGGACAGGGGTCGTTAGAGACCCAGTACTTC.